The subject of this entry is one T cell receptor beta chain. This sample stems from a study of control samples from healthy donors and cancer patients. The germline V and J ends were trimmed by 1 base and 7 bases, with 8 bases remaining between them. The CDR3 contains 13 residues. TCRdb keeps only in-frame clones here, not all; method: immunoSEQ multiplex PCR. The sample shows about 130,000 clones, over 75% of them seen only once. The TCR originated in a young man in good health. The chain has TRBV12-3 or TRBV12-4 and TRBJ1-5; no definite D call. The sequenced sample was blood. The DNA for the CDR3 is TGTGCCAGCAGTTTAGATCCGTCCCAGCCCCAGCATTTT. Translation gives CASSLDPSQPQHF.